The next 30 T cell receptor beta chains were all read from a single sample in a study of blood T cell repertoires in COVID-19. The assay was immunoSEQ multiplex PCR, and TCRdb's table has in-frame clones only and misses some. The data contain about 84,000 clones, 75% to 85% of them singletons. Sequenced material: peripheral blood. The receptor set was obtained from a woman older than 75 with acute or convalescent COVID-19.

There are many counts of this clone. The chain uses TRBV11-3 and TRBJ2-7; no reliable D call. The CDR3 runs 14 residues. CDR1 is SGHNT and CDR2 is YENEEA in the germline V gene. V was pared by 1 base and J by 2 bases, with 9 bases between. Here the CDR3 DNA reads TGTGCCAGCAGCTTAGGCCCCAGTGCCTACGAGCAGTACTTC. Translated: CASSLGPSAYEQYF.

In its sample, this clone was seen a few times. The chain uses TRBV7-9 and TRBJ2-5; TRBD1 matches at 8 bases. The germline gives CDR1 SEHNR, CDR2 FQNEAQ (reference sequence). Unmatched junction bases numbered 7, after V lost 2 bases and J lost 5 bases. The CDR3 has 15 amino acids. The CDR3 loop reads CASSLRTGTNETQYF. Written as DNA, the CDR3 is TGTGCCAGCAGCTTACGGACAGGGACGAATGAGACCCAGTACTTC. The whole variable domain, remainder taken from reference TRBV7-9 and TRBJ2-5, is DTGVSQNPRHKITKRGQNVTFRCDPISEHNRLYWYRQTLGQGPEFLTYFQNEAQLEKSRLLSDRFSAERPKGSFSTLEIQRTEQGDSAMYLCASSLRTGTNETQYFGPGTRLLVL.

CDR3 nucleotides: TGTGCCAGCAGTTACTCGGGGGGGCCCTACGAGCAGTACTTC. Its translation: CASSYSGGPYEQYF. The chain links TRBV6-5 to TRBJ2-7; TRBD2 might be the D (7 bases). The V and J ends lost 0 bases and 2 bases respectively, with 8 bases between them. The CDR3 is 14 residues long. In germline, CDR1 is MNHEY, CDR2 SVGAGI.

This sequence joins TRBV2 and TRBJ1-1; 7 bases align to TRBD1. CDR1 and CDR2 from the germline V gene are SNHLY and FYNNEI. CDR3 length: 14 amino acids. Trimming took 6 bases from V and 4 from J; bases not matched to a gene: 8. The CDR3 DNA follows: TGTGCCAGCAGCGTGCAGGGGGGCGTCACTGAAGCTTTCTTT. Protein sequence: CASSVQGGVTEAFF.

The chain combines TRBV7-9 with TRBJ2-1; 7 bases map to TRBD1. The CDR3 consists of 15 residues. Trimming took 3 bases from V and 1 from J; bases not matched to a gene: 3. Germline V CDR1 and CDR2: SEHNR, FQNEAQ (reference sequence). CDR3 residues: CASSLEQGSYNEQFF. CDR3 DNA: TGTGCCAGCAGCTTGGAACAGGGGTCCTACAATGAGCAGTTCTTC. The full variable domain, in which reference TRBV7-9 and TRBJ2-1 provide the parts outside the CDR3, is DTGVSQNPRHKITKRGQNVTFRCDPISEHNRLYWYRQTLGQGPEFLTYFQNEAQLEKSRLLSDRFSAERPKGSFSTLEIQRTEQGDSAMYLCASSLEQGSYNEQFFGPGTRLTVL.

The chain uses TRBV4-1 and TRBJ1-5, with a possible D match to TRBD1 (6 bases). V shed 3 bases and J shed 7 bases, with 16 bases lying between them. The CDR3 runs 15 residues. Germline V lookup: CDR1 MGHRA, CDR2 YSYEKL. The CDR3 DNA follows: TGCGCCAGCAGCCAGGACTTCGGGGGGGCCCAGCCCCAGCATTTT. As protein: CASSQDFGGAQPQHF.

The chain recombines TRBV19 with TRBJ1-6; 7 bases map to TRBD1. V lost 3 bases and J lost 6; bases outside the gene matches: 5. The length of the CDR3 is 15 residues. CDR1 is LNHDA and CDR2 is SQIVND in the germline V gene (reference sequence). The CDR3 here is CASSIGSGGNSPLHF. For the CDR3, the DNA is TGTGCCAGTAGTATCGGCTCAGGGGGTAATTCACCCCTCCACTTT.

This clone was recorded only once. The V call is TRBV18, the J call TRBJ1-2, with 7 nucleotides matching TRBD1. V dropped 3 bases and J dropped 4; count of bases not matched to a gene: 5. Germline CDR1 is KGHSH and CDR2 is LQKENI. This CDR3 region has 14 residues. The CDR3 DNA is TGTGCCAGCTCACCCGACAGGGTTGGCTATGGCTACACCTTC. It yields the protein CASSPDRVGYGYTF.

The rearrangement links TRBV30 to TRBJ2-7; perhaps TRBD2 as D (5 bases). The CDR3 consists of 11 residues. Germline CDR1 reads GTSNPN; CDR2 reads SVGIG (reference sequence). Trimming took off 2 bases at V and 3 bases at J, with 5 bases between the two ends. In nucleotides, the CDR3 is TGTGCCTGGAGTCGGGGCTACGAGCAGTACTTC. It is translated as CAWSRGYEQYF.

The chain combines TRBV29-1 with TRBJ2-3, with D unclear. Germline CDR1 SQVTM, CDR2 ANQGSEA. Between the trimmed V and J ends, which lost 6 bases and 2 bases, there was a span of 12 bases. The CDR3 has 13 residues. The CDR3 region is CSVKVQNTDTQYF. The CDR3 DNA is TGCAGCGTAAAGGTACAGAACACAGATACGCAGTATTTT.

J is TRBJ2-1 and V is TRBV5-4; D call uncertain. The CDR3 is 15 amino acids. CDR1 is SGHNT, CDR2 YYREEE, per germline (reference sequence). Trimming removed 0 bases at V and 0 bases at J, with 7 bases between. CDR3 in DNA: TGTGCCAGCAGCTTGGTGGCAGACTCCTACAATGAGCAGTTCTTC. Its protein product is CASSLVADSYNEQFF. The entire variable domain, with the rest obtained from reference TRBV5-4 and TRBJ2-1, is as follows: ETGVTQSPTHLIKTRGQQVTLRCSSQSGHNTVSWYQQALGQGPQFIFQYYREEENGRGNFPPRFSGLQFPNYSSELNVNALELDDSALYLCASSLVADSYNEQFFGPGTRLTVL.

The J gene is TRBJ2-5, the V gene TRBV15; D is unclear. V was clipped by 5 bases and J by 2 bases, with 12 bases between them. The CDR3 sequence is 14 residues long. Germline V gene lookup returns CDR1 LNHNV and CDR2 YYDKDF (reference sequence). CDR3 residues: CATSAQVIQETQYF. In DNA, the CDR3 is TGTGCCACCAGCGCCCAGGTAATTCAAGAGACCCAGTACTTC.

The chain combines TRBV9 with TRBJ2-2; 13 bases line up with TRBD2. J lost 0 bases, V lost 3 bases, and 8 bases had no gene match. Germline CDR1 is SGDLS and CDR2 is YYNGEE. The CDR3 spans 19 residues. CDR3 amino acids: CASSAATGTSGTNTGELFF. The CDR3 nucleotides are TGTGCCAGCAGCGCAGCTACCGGGACTAGCGGGACGAACACCGGGGAGCTGTTTTTT.

This chain connects TRBV5-1 to TRBJ2-7, with D unclear. Looked up from germline, CDR1 is SGHRS and CDR2 is YFSETQ. The CDR3 runs to 16 residues. V lost 0 bases, J lost 5 bases, and 18 bases lay in between. The CDR3 region has the DNA TGCGCCAGCAGCTTGGGCGGCAGCGTTTCGTCCCACGAGCAGTACTTC. This codes for CASSLGGSVSSHEQYF.

There are a few counts of this clone. The chain uses TRBV6-2 or TRBV6-3 and TRBJ1-2, with D possibly matching TRBD1 (5 bases). CDR1 and CDR2 (germline): MNHEY, SVGEGT. Trimming pared 2 bases from V and 8 bases from J, leaving 15 bases between. The CDR3 spans 14 residues. This CDR3 is CASSYLNAGNGYTF. The CDR3 nucleotides read TGTGCCAGCAGTTACCTTAATGCAGGGAACGGCTACACCTTC.

The chain is built from TRBV4-1 and TRBJ1-2; TRBD1 might be the D (5 bases). CDR3 size: 17 residues. V dropped 0 bases and J dropped 3 bases, with 17 bases sitting between them. CDR1 MGHRA and CDR2 YSYEKL come from the germline V gene. The CDR3 DNA follows: TGCGCCAGCAGCCAAGATAATGATAGGGGTTTCGACTATGGCTACACCTTC. This encodes CASSQDNDRGFDYGYTF.

V gene TRBV10-1 combines with J gene TRBJ2-7; no reliable D call. Trimming left V 7 bases short and J 1 base short, with 14 bases between. The CDR3 sequence is 14 residues long. Germline V lookup: CDR1 WNHNN, CDR2 SYGVQD (reference sequence). The CDR3 DNA reads TGCGCCAGCAAACCCTCCACAGCATCCTACGAGCAGTACTTC. This gives the protein CASKPSTASYEQYF.

For this clone: Germline is not matched at one junction end, which may reflect a read error. The CDR3 coding sequence is TGTGCCAGCAGCCTAGCCACAGGACAAGAGACCCAGTACTTC. Amino acids: CASSLATGQETQYF. The chain uses TRBV7-2 and TRBJ2-5; D could derive from TRBD1 or TRBD2 (5 bases each). The V gene's germline CDR1 is SGHTA and CDR2 FQGNSA. The CDR3 loop spans 14 amino acids.

V is TRBV6-5 and J is TRBJ1-1; TRBD1 might be the D (5 bases). Trimming left V 4 bases short and J 1 base short, with 16 bases between. Germline V CDR1 and CDR2: MNHEY, SVGAGI. The CDR3 spans 16 residues. In DNA form, the CDR3 reads TGTGCCAGCAGTTCGTTCGGGGGTCCTCCGAACACTGAAGCTTTCTTT. Its translation is CASSSFGGPPNTEAFF.

The chain combines TRBV2 with TRBJ2-2; D possibly corresponds to TRBD2 (6 bases). Trimming left V 6 bases short and J 0 bases short, with 11 bases between. CDR1 and CDR2 from the germline V gene are SNHLY and FYNNEI. The CDR3 contains 15 residues. In nucleotides, the CDR3 is TGTGCCAGCAGCCGGGACTCCTCGAACACCGGGGAGCTGTTTTTT. Amino acid sequence: CASSRDSSNTGELFF. The entire variable domain, with the rest obtained from reference TRBV2 and TRBJ2-2, is as follows: EPEVTQTPSHQVTQMGQEVILRCVPISNHLYFYWYRQILGQKVEFLVSFYNNEISEKSEIFDDQFSVERPDGSNFTLKIRSTKLEDSAMYFCASSRDSSNTGELFFGEGSRLTVL.

The V and J genes are TRBV28 and TRBJ1-2, with a tentative D call TRBD1 (5 bases). The CDR3 contains 15 residues. V shed 5 bases and J shed 5 bases, with 18 bases lying between them. Germline V gives CDR1 MDHEN, CDR2 SYDVKM. Written as DNA, the CDR3 is TGTGCCAGCAGTCAAGACCTTAAGGGGTGGTATGGCTACACCTTC. Amino acid sequence: CASSQDLKGWYGYTF.

V is TRBV19 and J is TRBJ2-5; TRBD2 might be the D (7 bases). Germline CDR1 is LNHDA and CDR2 is SQIVND (reference sequence). The ends were cut back, 10 bases at V and 1 base at J, with 16 bases in the middle. This CDR3 has 14 amino acids. The CDR3 region has the DNA TGTGCCACTGGGGTTGGGGGGGCCCAAGAGACCCAGTACTTC. Translation: CATGVGGAQETQYF. The full variable domain, with the rest looked up from reference TRBV19 and TRBJ2-5, is DGGITQSPKYLFRKEGQNVTLSCEQNLNHDAMYWYRQDPGQGLRLIYYSQIVNDFQKGDIAEGYSVSREKKESFPLTVTSAQKNPTAFYLCATGVGGAQETQYFGPGTRLLVL.

Here the CDR3 DNA reads TGTGCCAGCAGTTTAGTTAGCGGGAGAAGTGAAGATACGCAGTATTTT. Translation: CASSLVSGRSEDTQYF. V usage is TRBV28 and J usage is TRBJ2-3, with 9 positions matching TRBD2. The germline CDR1 and CDR2 sequences are MDHEN and SYDVKM. The V gene end was trimmed by 2 bases and the J gene end by 5 bases; junction bases not matched to a gene: 8. This CDR3 region has 16 residues.

The chain employs TRBV18 and TRBJ2-3; 8 bases agree with TRBD1. The CDR3 extends over 14 amino acids. Germline loops: CDR1 KGHSH, CDR2 LQKENI. V trimming: 5 bases; J trimming: 3 bases; junction bases outside the gene matches: 4. CDR3 loop: CASSDRTGTDTQYF. CDR3 bases: TGTGCCAGCTCAGACCGGACAGGGACAGATACGCAGTATTTT.

CDR3 sequence (DNA): TGTGCCAGCAGTTCCCTTCTAGAATCCTACAATGAGCAGTTCTTC. It is translated as CASSSLLESYNEQFF. The V and J genes are TRBV6-6 and TRBJ2-1, with D uncertain. There are 15 residues in the CDR3. Looked up from germline, CDR1 is MNHNY and CDR2 is SVGAGI (reference sequence). V was pared by 4 bases and J by 1 base, with 11 bases between.

This rearrangement joins TRBV21-1 to TRBJ1-4; the table names TRBD1, a call not compared with the DNA. TRBV21-1 is a known pseudogene. The CDR3 is 14 amino acids. This CDR3 reads CASSKGTGNEKLFF. As DNA, the CDR3 is TGTGCCAGCAGCAAAGGGACAGGGAATGAAAAACTGTTTTTT.

Remarks on this clone: This sample also contains other DNA sequences that code for the same CDR3. This rearrangement joins TRBV18 to TRBJ2-7, with TRBD2 matching 7 bases. The trim removed 3 bases at V and 7 bases at J, leaving 0 bases unmatched. The germline gives CDR1 KGHSH, CDR2 LQKENI. The CDR3 is 11 residues long. CDR3 protein: CASSPGGEQYF. CDR3 sequence (DNA): TGTGCCAGCTCACCGGGAGGGGAGCAGTACTTC.

The rearrangement joins TRBV21-1 to TRBJ1-1. TRBV21-1 is a documented pseudogene. The CDR3 covers 11 residues. The CDR3 sequence is CASSLNTEAFF. DNA of the CDR3: TGTGCCAGCAGCCTCAACACTGAAGCTTTCTTT.

The chain employs TRBV28 and TRBJ2-1; 8 bases agree with TRBD2. The CDR3 totals 16 residues. Trimming at V came to 5 bases and at J to 9 bases, leaving 15 bases not matched to a gene. Germline-derived CDR1 and CDR2 are MDHEN and SYDVKM. Here the CDR3 DNA reads TGTGCCAGCAGTATACCACTAGCGGCCCTCTGGGGTGAGCAGTTCTTC. It translates to CASSIPLAALWGEQFF.

This clone appeared a few times. J is TRBJ2-1 and V is TRBV7-3, with 9 bases lining up with TRBD1. This CDR3 region has 13 residues. Germline values: CDR1 SGHTA, CDR2 FQGTGA. Trimming cost V 3 bases and J 9 bases; bases outside gene matches: 3. DNA of the CDR3: TGTGCCAGCAGCTTGTCGACAGGGGGTGAGCAGTTCTTC. Protein: CASSLSTGGEQFF.